The sample holds a few counts of the clone carrying this T cell receptor beta chain. Sorting of CD4+ naive, central memory, regulatory and stem cell-like memory cells was performed via CD45RO/CCR7/CD25/CD127/CD95/CD27. The data derive from a study of beta chain features in type 1 diabetes. Overall study: On cell yields, gender and age, patients and healthy donors were similar.

The authors reverse transcribed all of the isolated RNA, so sequencing captured expressed TCRB transcripts. Sequencing was performed with immunoSEQ multiplex PCR; in TCRdb, only in-frame clones are kept and a portion is missing. The data hold about 180,000 clones, with around 13% observed a single time. With V trimmed by 3 bases and J by 6 bases, 3 bases remained unmatched. The CDR3 has 13 residues. CDR1 and CDR2 from the germline V gene are SGHVS and FQNEAQ. The sequenced material came from central memory CD4+ T cells from blood. The TCR sequence derives from a woman aged 18-30 years in good health. The chain links TRBV7-8 to TRBJ2-7; 9 bases are shared with TRBD2. The DNA of the CDR3 is TGTGCCAGCAGCTTTAGCGGGAGAGGCGAGCAGTACTTC. Encoded protein: CASSFSGRGEQYF.